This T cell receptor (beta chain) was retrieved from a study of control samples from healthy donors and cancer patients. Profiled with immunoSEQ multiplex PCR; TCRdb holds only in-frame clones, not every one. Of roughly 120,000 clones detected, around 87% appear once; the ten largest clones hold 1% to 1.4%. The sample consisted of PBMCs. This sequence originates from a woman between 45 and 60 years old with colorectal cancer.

CDR3 loop: CASSLREQETQYF. The CDR3 nucleotides read TGTGCCAGCAGCTTGCGAGAGCAAGAGACCCAGTACTTC. The chain links TRBV5-6 to TRBJ2-5; D uncertain. The CDR3 sequence is 13 residues long. Per germline, CDR1 SGHDT and CDR2 YYEEEE. Deletions cut 1 base from V and 2 bases from J, with 6 bases between.